This passage covers 29 T cell receptor beta chains from one sample sequenced in a study of shared clonotypes between healthy human individuals. Here immunoSEQ multiplex PCR was the method, and the copy in TCRdb shows in-frame clones only, minus some. This table has nearly 2 million clones, over 85% appearing once. CD8 cells classed as naive were CD45RO-negative and positively selected for CCR7, excluding terminally differentiated effector memory CD45RA+ cells. Material for sequencing was naive CD8+ T cells sorted from blood. The receptors were gathered from a man between 18 and 35 years old in good health.

A note on this clone: This sample also contains other DNA sequences that code for the same CDR3. J is TRBJ1-1 and V is TRBV13; D gene uncertain. Germline V gene sequence: CDR1 PRHDT, CDR2 FYEKMQ (reference sequence). Trimming left V 3 bases short and J 0 bases short, with 5 bases between. This CDR3 contains 13 residues. CDR3: CASSLAMNTEAFF. The CDR3, as DNA: TGTGCCAGCAGCTTGGCCATGAACACTGAAGCTTTCTTT. Looking up the rest from reference TRBV13 and TRBJ1-1 gives the full variable domain: AAGVIQSPRHLIKEKRETATLKCYPIPRHDTVYWYQQGPGQDPQFLISFYEKMQSDKGSIPDRFSAQQFSDYHSELNMSSLELGDSALYFCASSLAMNTEAFFGQGTRLTVV.

The chain joins TRBV19 to TRBJ1-1, with D maybe TRBD1 (6 bases). V was trimmed by 3 bases and J by 6 bases, leaving 11 bases between them. The germline V gene has CDR1 LNHDA and CDR2 SQIVND (reference sequence). The CDR3 extends over 13 amino acids. The CDR3 protein is CASSILPGAEAFF. The CDR3 DNA follows: TGTGCCAGTAGTATCTTGCCAGGGGCTGAAGCTTTCTTT.

J is TRBJ1-1 and V is TRBV28; TRBD1 aligns across 7 bases. The CDR3 has 14 residues. Trimming removed 8 bases from V and 4 bases from J; junction bases left unmatched: 10. Looked up from germline, CDR1 is MDHEN and CDR2 is SYDVKM. CDR3 in DNA: TGTGCCAGCTCCCCCAGGGGGTTTAGCACTGAAGCTTTCTTT. Protein sequence: CASSPRGFSTEAFF.

This clone was recorded only once. V is TRBV5-1 and J is TRBJ2-1; D remains ambiguous. The CDR3 is made up of 16 amino acids. Germline CDR1 reads SGHRS; CDR2 reads YFSETQ. V was shortened by 0 bases and J by 0 bases, with 10 bases between the two germline ends. The CDR3 is CASSLDLRSSYNEQFF. In DNA, the CDR3 is TGCGCCAGCAGCTTGGATCTGCGAAGCTCCTACAATGAGCAGTTCTTC.

This chain joins TRBV2 and TRBJ2-3, with D perhaps matching TRBD1 or TRBD2 (5 bases each). The CDR3 covers 15 residues. Germline V gene sequence: CDR1 SNHLY, CDR2 FYNNEI. The germline V and J ends were trimmed by 8 bases and 0 bases, with 15 bases remaining between them. The CDR3 here is CASPPEGTSTDTQYF. The DNA of the CDR3 is TGTGCCAGCCCCCCCGAGGGGACGAGCACAGATACGCAGTATTTT.

The chain joins TRBV4-3 to TRBJ2-3; D is perhaps TRBD2 (5 bases). V gave up 1 base and J gave up 2 bases, with 13 bases separating them. CDR3 length: 16 amino acids. Per germline, CDR1 LGHNA and CDR2 YSLEER. The CDR3 here is CASSQVASRSTDTQYF. The CDR3 DNA reads TGCGCCAGCAGCCAAGTAGCTAGCAGATCCACAGATACGCAGTATTTT.

To note about this clone: Other DNA sequences in this specimen translate into the identical CDR3. This chain joins TRBV9 and TRBJ2-1; D perhaps matches TRBD2 (6 bases). The CDR3 totals 13 residues. V was clipped by 0 bases and J by 6 bases, with 7 bases between them. Germline lookup yields CDR1 SGDLS and CDR2 YYNGEE. The CDR3 spells CASSVGRGNEQFF. CDR3 nucleotides: TGTGCCAGCAGCGTAGGGCGGGGCAATGAGCAGTTCTTC.

The table lists this clone with a count of one. The CDR3 sequence is CASSLGQGAYYEQYF. CDR3 in DNA: TGCGCCAGCAGCCTCGGACAGGGGGCTTATTACGAGCAGTACTTC. The chain joins TRBV4-1 to TRBJ2-7, with 11 bases matching TRBD1. Germline V gene sequence: CDR1 MGHRA, CDR2 YSYEKL. Losses at the gene ends were 4 bases for V and 4 bases for J; bases not matched to a gene: 6. The CDR3 spans 15 residues.

The chain uses TRBV9 and TRBJ2-7, with 7 positions matching TRBD2. Trimming removed 0 bases from V and 3 bases from J; junction bases left unmatched: 6. The CDR3 consists of 15 residues. Germline CDR1 is SGDLS and CDR2 is YYNGEE. The CDR3 DNA sequence: TGTGCCAGCAGCGTAGCGGGCGGGGGAGGCTACGAGCAGTACTTC. Translating gives CASSVAGGGGYEQYF. The full variable domain, with the rest looked up from reference TRBV9 and TRBJ2-7, is DSGVTQTPKHLITATGQRVTLRCSPRSGDLSVYWYQQSLDQGLQFLIQYYNGEERAKGNILERFSAQQFPDLHSELNLSSLELGDSALYFCASSVAGGGGYEQYFGPGTRLTVT.

The V gene is TRBV5-1, the J gene TRBJ2-1; D uncertain. Germline assignment: CDR1 SGHRS and CDR2 YFSETQ. This CDR3 has 12 amino acids. Trimming stripped 5 bases from V and 7 bases from J, with 10 bases between. This CDR3 reads CASRDISNEQFF. The DNA for the CDR3 is TGCGCCAGCAGAGACATTTCAAATGAGCAGTTCTTC.

The chain joins TRBV6-6 to TRBJ2-2; maybe TRBD2 (6 bases). The V end was cut by 5 bases, the J end by 3 bases, with 16 bases between. The CDR3 loop spans 16 amino acids. Germline V gene lookup returns CDR1 MNHNY and CDR2 SVGAGI (reference sequence). In DNA form, the CDR3 reads TGTGCCAGCAGTGCTTTCCGGGACTCCGACACCGGGGAGCTGTTTTTT. Amino acids: CASSAFRDSDTGELFF.

The rearrangement uses TRBV28 and TRBJ2-7, with 8 positions matching TRBD2. The CDR3 loop spans 16 amino acids. Germline CDR1 and CDR2: MDHEN and SYDVKM. Trimming cost V 6 bases and J 0 bases; bases outside gene matches: 10. The CDR3, as DNA: TGTGCCAGCAGGGGGGGAAATAGCGGGGTCTCCTACGAGCAGTACTTC. Its translation: CASRGGNSGVSYEQYF.

The chain links TRBV5-1 to TRBJ2-7, with unresolved D. Trimming removed 4 bases from V and 7 bases from J, with 15 bases in between. CDR1 and CDR2 (germline): SGHRS, YFSETQ. This CDR3 contains 13 residues. In DNA, the CDR3 is TGCGCCAGCAGCGTCGGCCCATATGCTGAGCAGTACTTC. Translation gives CASSVGPYAEQYF.

The rearrangement joins TRBV5-6 to TRBJ2-7; the match to TRBD1 covers 7 bases. V was pared by 4 bases and J by 5 bases, with 9 bases of the junction left unmatched. This CDR3 has 14 residues. Germline assignment: CDR1 SGHDT and CDR2 YYEEEE. CDR3 sequence reads: CASSIPTGANEQYF. The CDR3 DNA reads TGTGCCAGCAGCATACCCACAGGGGCTAACGAGCAGTACTTC.

This clone has just a few counts. Other DNA sequences from this sample encode an identical CDR3 as well. V gene TRBV19 combines with J gene TRBJ2-7, with 7 bases aligning to TRBD2. After removal of 1 base from V and 1 base from J, the junction contained 1 base not matched to a gene. CDR1 LNHDA and CDR2 SQIVND come from the germline V gene (reference sequence). The CDR3 sequence is 14 residues long. In DNA form, the CDR3 reads TGTGCCAGTAGTATAGGCGGGGGTTCCTACGAGCAGTACTTC. This encodes CASSIGGGSYEQYF.

The chain has TRBV7-8 and TRBJ2-3, with D unresolved. Trimming stripped 2 bases from V and 1 base from J, with 13 bases between. The CDR3 loop spans 16 amino acids. Germline V gene data show CDR1 as SGHVS and CDR2 as FQNEAQ. The CDR3 DNA follows: TGTGCCAGCAGCTTACTGGGCAGACTCCGCACAGATACGCAGTATTTT. As protein: CASSLLGRLRTDTQYF.

The J gene is TRBJ2-1, the V gene TRBV28; TRBD1 is a possible D gene (5 bases). This CDR3 is 16 amino acids long. Trimming left V 6 bases short and J 2 bases short, with 17 bases between. Germline CDR1 and CDR2: MDHEN and SYDVKM. CDR3 region: CASSTTRESTYNEQFF. The CDR3 DNA follows: TGTGCCAGCAGCACCACCAGGGAAAGCACCTACAATGAGCAGTTCTTC.

As for this clone: Additional DNA sequences in this sample encode the identical CDR3. V usage is TRBV9 and J usage is TRBJ2-3; D could derive from TRBD1 or TRBD2 (5 bases each). V was cut by 3 bases and J by 5 bases, with 7 bases left in between. This CDR3 is 12 amino acids long. The germline CDR1 and CDR2 sequences are SGDLS and YYNGEE. The CDR3 is CASSGDVDTQYF. In DNA, the CDR3 is TGTGCCAGCAGCGGGGACGTAGATACGCAGTATTTT.

The chain is built from TRBV7-2 and TRBJ2-7, with D perhaps matching TRBD2 (5 bases). V lost 1 base and J 4 bases, leaving 14 bases between the germline ends. The CDR3 spans 15 residues. CDR1 SGHTA and CDR2 FQGNSA come from the germline V gene. The CDR3 coding sequence is TGTGCCAGCAGCTTAGGACTATCTACTTCTTACGAGCAGTACTTC. Amino acids: CASSLGLSTSYEQYF.

The chain couples TRBV19 to TRBJ2-5; D is unresolved. Germline CDR1 reads LNHDA; CDR2 reads SQIVND (reference sequence). The V end was cut by 7 bases, the J end by 4 bases, with 13 bases between. CDR3 length equals 13 residues. This chain's CDR3 is CASMGAIGETQYF. CDR3 coding DNA: TGTGCCAGTATGGGTGCAATCGGAGAGACCCAGTACTTC.

The J gene is TRBJ2-7, the V gene TRBV7-9; TRBD2 agrees at 13 bases. There are 15 residues in the CDR3. Germline V lookup: CDR1 SEHNR, CDR2 FQNEAQ (reference sequence). The V gene end was trimmed by 5 bases and the J gene end by 5 bases; junction bases not matched to a gene: 6. The CDR3 spells CASSILAGGPDEQYF. The DNA for the CDR3 is TGTGCCAGCAGCATACTAGCGGGAGGGCCCGACGAGCAGTACTTC.

There are a few counts of this clone. This sample includes further DNA sequences coding for the same CDR3. This chain uses TRBV9 with TRBJ1-1; D call uncertain. The V end lost 0 bases, the J end lost 0 bases, and 3 bases lay between the germline ends. The CDR3 runs to 13 residues. CDR1 is SGDLS, CDR2 YYNGEE, per germline. CDR3 sequence (DNA): TGTGCCAGCAGCGTAGAAATGAACACTGAAGCTTTCTTT. It translates to CASSVEMNTEAFF. Filled out from reference TRBV9 and TRBJ1-1, the complete variable domain reads DSGVTQTPKHLITATGQRVTLRCSPRSGDLSVYWYQQSLDQGLQFLIQYYNGEERAKGNILERFSAQQFPDLHSELNLSSLELGDSALYFCASSVEMNTEAFFGQGTRLTVV.

CDR3 sequence reads: CASSLYSRGGETGELFF. The CDR3 DNA sequence: TGTGCCAGCAGCTTATACTCCAGGGGAGGCGAGACCGGGGAGCTGTTTTTT. This chain links TRBV7-8 with TRBJ2-2; D is possibly TRBD1 or TRBD2 (6 bases each). Germline CDR1 SGHVS, CDR2 FQNEAQ. The CDR3 totals 17 residues. V was clipped by 2 bases and J by 5 bases, with 18 bases between them. Supplemented by reference TRBV7-8 and TRBJ2-2, the full variable domain reads GAGVSQSPRYKVAKRGQDVALRCDPISGHVSLFWYQQALGQGPEFLTYFQNEAQLDKSGLPSDRFFAERPEGSVSTLKIQRTQQEDSAVYLCASSLYSRGGETGELFFGEGSRLTVL.

V gene TRBV29-1 combines with J gene TRBJ1-1; D perhaps matches TRBD1 (6 bases). Germline-derived CDR1 and CDR2 are SQVTM and ANQGSEA. The ends were cut back, 3 bases at V and 0 bases at J, with 14 bases in the middle. The CDR3 is 15 residues long. CDR3 nucleotide sequence: TGCAGCGTTGACGGGGGCACTGTAATGAACACTGAAGCTTTCTTT. Its translation: CSVDGGTVMNTEAFF.

V gene TRBV4-1 combines with J gene TRBJ2-2, with a weak D call TRBD2 (6 bases). The germline V gene encodes CDR1 MGHRA and CDR2 YSYEKL. This CDR3 is built from 15 residues. Deletions cut 4 bases from V and 3 bases from J, with 12 bases between. This CDR3 is CASSLLGLYTGELFF. In nucleotides, the CDR3 is TGCGCCAGCAGCCTCCTGGGACTCTACACCGGGGAGCTGTTTTTT.

V gene TRBV28 combines with J gene TRBJ2-3, with 8 bases fitting TRBD2. Germline V gene data show CDR1 as MDHEN and CDR2 as SYDVKM. This CDR3 contains 14 residues. J gave up 5 bases and V 6 bases, and 7 bases lay outside the gene matches. CDR3 in amino acids: CASSFRLAQDTQYF. CDR3 in DNA: TGTGCCAGCAGCTTCCGACTAGCGCAAGATACGCAGTATTTT.

The chain links TRBV6-5 to TRBJ2-1; D may be TRBD1 (5 bases). The CDR3 loop spans 15 amino acids. Germline CDR1 and CDR2: MNHEY and SVGAGI. V lost 4 bases and J 0 bases, leaving 10 bases between the germline ends. The CDR3 reads CASSFDSSSYNEQFF. For the CDR3, the DNA is TGTGCCAGCAGTTTCGACAGCAGCTCCTACAATGAGCAGTTCTTC.

To note about this clone: The germline gene is not matched at one end of the junction; a read error may be the cause. The chain links TRBV5-1 to TRBJ2-7, with 7 nucleotides matching TRBD2. The germline V gene encodes CDR1 SGHRS and CDR2 YFSETQ. The CDR3 has 16 residues. CDR3 sequence reads: CASSLGGWEGSDEQYF. CDR3 coding DNA: TGCGCCAGCAGCTTGGGCGGATGGGAGGGCTCCGACGAGCAGTACTTC.

The chain uses TRBV27 and TRBJ2-7; unclear D gene. This CDR3 contains 13 residues. V was pared by 3 bases and J by 2 bases, with 8 bases between. CDR1 is MNHEY and CDR2 is SMNVEV in the germline V gene (reference sequence). The CDR3 nucleotides read TGTGCCAGCAGTTTCGGCTTCCCCTACGAGCAGTACTTC. Its protein product is CASSFGFPYEQYF.